The rows below give T cell receptor beta chains drawn from one sample of a study of spatial heterogeneity in lung cancer. MiXCR was run by TCRdb on the 5' RACE reads, yielding one entry per CDR3 protein. The repertoire holds several thousand distinct CDR3 sequences, with 5% to 7% as singletons. The sequenced sample was lung tumor tissue, obtained at surgery. The receptors were gathered from a male donor with early-stage non-small cell lung cancer. The CDR3 runs from the conserved cysteine through the conserved F or W. A D gene is named only where the DNA matches it firmly. Not every row has a clone size; where given, it reads once, few, many or a size class.

-	TRBV4-3	TRBJ1-5	many	TGCGCCAGCAGCCAAGATTGGGACAGCAATCAGCCCCAGCATTTT	CASSQDWDSNQPQHF
-	TRBV9	TRBJ2-2	-	TGTGCCAGCAGCGTAGCTATCCTAGCCGGGGAGCTGTTTTTT	CASSVAILAGELFF
-	TRBV5-1	TRBJ2-5	medium-sized	TGCGCCAGCAGGGGCGGAGAGACCCAGTACTTC	CASRGGETQYF
-	TRBV2	TRBJ1-5	medium-sized	TGTGCCAGCAGTGAACAGAGCAATCAGCCCCAGCATTTT	CASSEQSNQPQHF
TRBD1	TRBV30	TRBJ1-2	many	TGTGCCTGTCTTACCGGGACAGGGTACGGCTACACCTTC	CACLTGTGYGYTF
-	TRBV10-3	TRBJ1-2	many	TGTGCCATCCGGCCCGGGGGCGATGGCTACACCTTC	CAIRPGGDGYTF
-	TRBV20-1	TRBJ2-5	many	TGCAGTGCTTTTTGGTTGGGGGGGACCCAGTACTTC	CSAFWLGGTQYF
-	TRBV30	TRBJ2-6	medium-sized	TGTGCCTGGAGTGGACGGCAGCGAAGATTTGGGGCCAACGTCCTGACTTTC	CAWSGRQRRFGANVLTF
-	TRBV28	TRBJ2-3	many	TGTGCCAGCAGTCCCGGGGGGCCCTTAGGGCTTACAGATACGCAGTATTTT	CASSPGGPLGLTDTQYF
-	TRBV6-2/TRBV6-3	TRBJ1-1	many	TGTGCCAGCAGTATCGCAGGTCGAACTGAAGCTTTCTTT	CASSIAGRTEAFF
-	TRBV20-1	TRBJ1-2	medium-sized	TGCAGTGCTAGTCTCCCGGGGGCGCGGGGCTACACCTTC	CSASLPGARGYTF
-	TRBV30	TRBJ1-1	many	TGTGCCTGGAGTGTACCAGGGGCGAACACTGAAGCTTTCTTT	CAWSVPGANTEAFF
-	TRBV3-1	TRBJ1-5	many	TGTGCCAGCAGCCCGGACGGTAATCAGCCCCAGCATTTT	CASSPDGNQPQHF
TRBD2	TRBV13	TRBJ2-1	-	TGTGCCAGCAGAGCGCGGGGGGGGGCACAGAATGAGCAGTTCTTC	CASRARGGAQNEQFF
-	TRBV10-1	TRBJ2-7	-	TGCGCCAGCAGTCCAGACAGGCGCTACGAGCAGTACTTC	CASSPDRRYEQYF
-	TRBV6-6	TRBJ1-5	few	TGTGCCACCGACAATTATAGCAATCAGCCCCAGCATTTT	CATDNYSNQPQHF
-	TRBV11-3	TRBJ2-1	medium-sized	TGTGCCAGCAGCTTAGATCCGACAGACAATGAGCAGTTCTTC	CASSLDPTDNEQFF
TRBD2	TRBV12-3/TRBV12-4	TRBJ2-7	many	TGTGCCAGCAGTTTATGGGCTAGCGGGGCCGCCTACGAGCAGTACTTC	CASSLWASGAAYEQYF
-	TRBV4-2	TRBJ1-1	many	TGTGCCAGCAGCCAAGAAGGGAGGGGGACTGAAGCTTTCTTT	CASSQEGRGTEAFF
-	TRBV6-6	TRBJ2-3	medium-sized	TGTGCCAGCAGCTTTAGCGGTGATACGCAGTATTTT	CASSFSGDTQYF
-	TRBV12-3/TRBV12-4	TRBJ2-1	few	TGTGCCAGCACGGCCTGGTCAGGAGACAATGAGCAGTTCTTC	CASTAWSGDNEQFF
-	TRBV28	TRBJ1-5	few	TGTGCCAGCAGGACGGGGGGCACGGGCAATCAGCCCCAGCATTTT	CASRTGGTGNQPQHF
-	TRBV21-1	TRBJ1-6	medium-sized	TGTGCCAGCAGCAAAGGCGGACAGGGAGGCTCCTATAATTCACCCCTCCACTTT	CASSKGGQGGSYNSPLHF
-	TRBV6-2/TRBV6-3	TRBJ2-7	-	TGTGCCAGCAGTCGTCAATATCCCTCGGGGACCTACGGGCAGTACTTC	CASSRQYPSGTYGQYF
TRBD2	TRBV7-6	TRBJ2-7	-	TGTGCCAGCAGCCACCGGACTAGCGGTACCTACGAGCAGTACTTC	CASSHRTSGTYEQYF
TRBD1	TRBV9	TRBJ2-3	medium-sized	TGTGCCAGCAGCCCCCGGACAGGGGGGACAGATACGCAGTATTTT	CASSPRTGGTDTQYF
-	TRBV28	TRBJ2-3	-	TGTGCCAGCAGTTTCTTGACGAGGGGTACAGATACGCAGTATTTT	CASSFLTRGTDTQYF